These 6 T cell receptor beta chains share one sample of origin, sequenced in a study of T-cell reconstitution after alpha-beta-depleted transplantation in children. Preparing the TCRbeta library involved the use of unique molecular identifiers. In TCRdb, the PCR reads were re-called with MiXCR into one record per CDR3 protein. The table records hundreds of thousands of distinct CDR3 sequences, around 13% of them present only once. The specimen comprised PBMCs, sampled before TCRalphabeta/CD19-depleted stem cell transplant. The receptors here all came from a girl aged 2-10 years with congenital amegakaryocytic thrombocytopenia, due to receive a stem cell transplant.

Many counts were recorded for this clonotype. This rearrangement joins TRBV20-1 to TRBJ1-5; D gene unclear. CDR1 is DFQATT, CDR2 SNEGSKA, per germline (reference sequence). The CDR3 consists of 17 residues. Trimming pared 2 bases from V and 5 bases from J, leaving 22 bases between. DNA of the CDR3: TGCAGTGCTAGATCTGAGGGAAAGGACTCAAGGGATCAGCCCCAGCATTTT. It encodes CSARSEGKDSRDQPQHF.

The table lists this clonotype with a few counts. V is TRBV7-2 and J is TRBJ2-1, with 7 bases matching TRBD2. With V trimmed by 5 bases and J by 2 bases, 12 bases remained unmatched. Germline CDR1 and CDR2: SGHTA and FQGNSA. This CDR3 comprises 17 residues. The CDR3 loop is CASSPRPWRETYNEQFF. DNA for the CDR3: TGTGCCAGCAGCCCCCGCCCCTGGCGGGAGACCTACAATGAGCAGTTCTTC.

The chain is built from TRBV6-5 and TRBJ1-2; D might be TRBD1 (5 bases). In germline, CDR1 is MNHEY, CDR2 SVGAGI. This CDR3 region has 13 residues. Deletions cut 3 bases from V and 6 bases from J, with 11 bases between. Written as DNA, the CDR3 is TGTGCCAGCAGTTATGGGGGAGTCAATGGCTACACCTTC. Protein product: CASSYGGVNGYTF.

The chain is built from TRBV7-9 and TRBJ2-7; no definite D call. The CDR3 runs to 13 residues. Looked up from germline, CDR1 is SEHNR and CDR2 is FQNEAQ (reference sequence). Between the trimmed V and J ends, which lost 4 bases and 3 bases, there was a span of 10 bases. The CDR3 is CASSSRADYEQYF. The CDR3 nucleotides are TGTGCCAGCAGCTCCCGGGCAGACTACGAGCAGTACTTC.

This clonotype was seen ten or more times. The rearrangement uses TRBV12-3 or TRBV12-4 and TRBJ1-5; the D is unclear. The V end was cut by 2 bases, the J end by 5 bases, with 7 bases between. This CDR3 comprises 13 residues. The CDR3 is CASSLWLDQPQHF. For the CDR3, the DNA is TGTGCCAGCAGTTTATGGTTGGATCAGCCCCAGCATTTT.

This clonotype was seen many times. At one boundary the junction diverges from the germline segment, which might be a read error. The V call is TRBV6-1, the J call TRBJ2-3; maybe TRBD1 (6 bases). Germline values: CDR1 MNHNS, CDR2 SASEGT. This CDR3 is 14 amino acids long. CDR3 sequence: CASSSHRVGDTQYF. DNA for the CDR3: TGTGCCAGCAGCAGTCACAGGGTCGGAGATACTCAGTATTTT.